Below are 7 T cell receptor beta chains sequenced from a single sample in a study of technical replicates of blood from several donors. Here immunoSEQ multiplex PCR was the method, and the copy in TCRdb shows in-frame clones only, minus some. This sample yields about 59,000 clones, of which 97% are seen a single time; 0.15% to 0.25% belongs to the top ten. Material for sequencing was T cells isolated from PBMCs. All receptors derive from a human donor in good health.

The genes are TRBV11-2 and TRBJ2-7, with D tentatively TRBD1 (5 bases). CDR3 length equals 14 residues. Trimming removed 4 bases from V and 3 bases from J, with 13 bases in between. Germline CDR1 reads SGHAT; CDR2 reads FQNNGV. CDR3 nucleotides: TGTGCCAGCAGCTCCTTGACAGTGGTCTACGAGCAGTACTTC. The encoded protein is CASSSLTVVYEQYF.

This clone was detected only once. The genes are TRBV4-1 and TRBJ1-2; no definite D call. V was cut by 6 bases and J by 1 base, with 12 bases left in between. The germline CDR1 and CDR2 sequences are MGHRA and YSYEKL. This CDR3 region has 14 residues. DNA of the CDR3: TGCGCCAGCAGTGAGACCCAGGTTAACTATGGCTACACCTTC. Translation: CASSETQVNYGYTF.

The chain recombines TRBV6-6 with TRBJ1-1; D not resolved. The CDR3 is made up of 10 amino acids. CDR1 is MNHNY, CDR2 SVGAGI, per germline (reference sequence). Trimming took 2 bases from V and 7 from J, leaving 2 bases between them. CDR3 loop: CASSYLEAFF. DNA for the CDR3: TGTGCCAGCAGTTACCTTGAAGCTTTCTTT.

The CDR3 sequence: CASSPSVVDRNTEAFF. In nucleotides, the CDR3 is TGTGCCAGCAGCCCGAGTGTGGTCGACAGAAACACTGAAGCTTTCTTT. The gene calls are TRBV14 and TRBJ1-1, with TRBD1 as a possible D gene (5 bases). The CDR3 runs to 16 residues. The ends were cut back, 4 bases at V and 2 bases at J, with 17 bases in the middle. Germline values: CDR1 SGHDN, CDR2 FVKESK.

J is TRBJ2-7 and V is TRBV7-6, with a possible D match to TRBD2 (5 bases). V was clipped by 1 base and J by 0 bases, with 22 bases between them. This CDR3 comprises 19 residues. CDR1 is SGHVS, CDR2 FNYEAQ, per germline. CDR3 loop: CASSLDSRDYPSSSYEQYF. The CDR3 DNA is TGTGCCAGCAGCTTAGACAGCCGTGACTACCCGTCGAGCTCCTACGAGCAGTACTTC.

This chain links TRBV4-1 with TRBJ1-2; D is unresolved. Trimming pared 4 bases from V and 7 bases from J, leaving 13 bases between. From germline, CDR1 is MGHRA and CDR2 YSYEKL. CDR3 length equals 13 residues. The CDR3 DNA follows: TGCGCCAGCAGCCCCCCCCTGGGAGTTGGCTACACCTTC. This gives the protein CASSPPLGVGYTF.

This clone turned up a few times. The chain is built from TRBV12-5 and TRBJ1-1, with unresolved D. The CDR3 is 12 amino acids. V was pared by 4 bases and J by 11 bases, with 14 bases between. Per the germline V gene, CDR1 is LGHNT and CDR2 is FRNRAP. CDR3 DNA: TGTGCTAGTGGTTCCACCGGGATGAGGGCTTTCTTT. This translates into CASGSTGMRAFF.